A selection of T cell receptor beta chains follows, all from one sample in a study of T cell changes during pregnancy in multiple sclerosis. TCRdb's copy holds only in-frame clones and misses some; the assay was immunoSEQ multiplex PCR. The data show fewer than 40,000 clones, 85% to 95% seen once. Specimen: CD4+ T cells from peripheral blood mononuclear cells, collected in the second trimester of pregnancy. The receptor source for this set is a female donor with multiple sclerosis, enrolled in a pregnancy study. Both conserved end residues are part of each CDR3. The D gene is left open where the match is weak. Expanded clones are given a class, and other clones once, few, many or no size at all.

d_call: TRBD1; clone_size: .; j_call: TRBJ1-2; v_call: TRBV19; cdr3_nt: TGTGCCAGCCGGCGGGACAGGGCCTATGGCTACACCTTC; cdr3_aa: CASRRDRAYGYTF
d_call: TRBD1; clone_size: .; j_call: TRBJ1-6; v_call: TRBV6-5; cdr3_nt: TGTGCCAGCAGTTACAGACAGGGGGCGTATAATTCACCCCTCCACTTT; cdr3_aa: CASSYRQGAYNSPLHF
d_call: .; clone_size: few; j_call: TRBJ2-3; v_call: TRBV30; cdr3_nt: TGTGCCTGGGTTGGCCGTAGCACAGATACGCAGTATTTT; cdr3_aa: CAWVGRSTDTQYF
d_call: .; clone_size: few; j_call: TRBJ2-7; v_call: TRBV5-6; cdr3_nt: TGTGCCAGCAGCTTAGGGTGGGGGCATTCAGTCTACGAGCAGTACTTC; cdr3_aa: CASSLGWGHSVYEQYF
d_call: .; clone_size: once; j_call: TRBJ2-3; v_call: TRBV19; cdr3_nt: TGTGCCAGTAGGGAGGGCCGCGCAGATACGCAGTATTTT; cdr3_aa: CASREGRADTQYF
d_call: TRBD1; clone_size: .; j_call: TRBJ2-5; v_call: TRBV10-3; cdr3_nt: TGTGCCATCAGAGCGGACAGGGCTGGGGAGACCCAGTACTTC; cdr3_aa: CAIRADRAGETQYF
d_call: TRBD1; clone_size: .; j_call: TRBJ1-2; v_call: TRBV30; cdr3_nt: TGTGCCTGGGCCCGGGACAGAAAATATGGCTACACCTTC; cdr3_aa: CAWARDRKYGYTF
d_call: .; clone_size: .; j_call: TRBJ1-2; v_call: TRBV7-9; cdr3_nt: TGTGCCAGCAGCTTAGGGGCCGCGGAGGCCTATGGCTACACCTTC; cdr3_aa: CASSLGAAEAYGYTF
d_call: .; clone_size: .; j_call: TRBJ2-3; v_call: TRBV19; cdr3_nt: TGTGCCACCAGTAAGGCAGCGGGACAAATTCTTCCCACAGATACGCAGTATTTT; cdr3_aa: CATSKAAGQILPTDTQYF
d_call: .; clone_size: once; j_call: TRBJ2-2; v_call: TRBV9; cdr3_nt: TGTGCCAGCAGCGTCAGGACCGGGGAGCTGTTTTTT; cdr3_aa: CASSVRTGELFF
d_call: .; clone_size: .; j_call: TRBJ1-5; v_call: TRBV27; cdr3_nt: TGTGCCAGCAGTCCGCAGGATAAACTTTGGGGCAATCAGCCCCAGCATTTT; cdr3_aa: CASSPQDKLWGNQPQHF
d_call: TRBD1; clone_size: .; j_call: TRBJ1-2; v_call: TRBV19; cdr3_nt: TGTGCCAGTAAGGTGGGGCCAGGGGGCCCGCTTAACTATGGCTACACCTTC; cdr3_aa: CASKVGPGGPLNYGYTF
d_call: TRBD1; clone_size: .; j_call: TRBJ2-7; v_call: TRBV6-5; cdr3_nt: TGTGCCAGCAGGGTTCAGACAGGGACCCGCTACGAGCAGTACTTC; cdr3_aa: CASRVQTGTRYEQYF
d_call: .; clone_size: .; j_call: TRBJ1-2; v_call: TRBV30; cdr3_nt: TGTGCCTGGAGGAACTGGAACCCGGGTTTCTATGGCTACACCTTC; cdr3_aa: CAWRNWNPGFYGYTF
d_call: .; clone_size: once; j_call: TRBJ2-3; v_call: TRBV5-5; cdr3_nt: TGTGCCAGTCGGGATAGCGCAGATACGCAGTATTTT; cdr3_aa: CASRDSADTQYF
d_call: .; clone_size: .; j_call: TRBJ1-1; v_call: TRBV12-5; cdr3_nt: TGTGCTAGTGGACAGAGGACAGAGAACACTGAAGCTTTCTTT; cdr3_aa: CASGQRTENTEAFF
d_call: TRBD2; clone_size: .; j_call: TRBJ2-1; v_call: TRBV18; cdr3_nt: TGTGCCAGCTCACCACCTAGCGGGAGAGAGGTTTCGTACAATGAGCAGTTCTTC; cdr3_aa: CASSPPSGREVSYNEQFF
d_call: .; clone_size: .; j_call: TRBJ1-2; v_call: TRBV14; cdr3_nt: TGTGCCAGCAGCCAAGGGGGGCGAGCTAACTATGGCTACACCTTC; cdr3_aa: CASSQGGRANYGYTF
d_call: .; clone_size: few; j_call: TRBJ2-2; v_call: TRBV2; cdr3_nt: TGTGCCAGCAGTGAGGAGGCTGACGGGGAGCTGTTTTTT; cdr3_aa: CASSEEADGELFF
d_call: TRBD1; clone_size: .; j_call: TRBJ1-5; v_call: TRBV18; cdr3_nt: TGTGCCAGCTCACCACCAGGACAGGTCTATCAGCCCCAGCATTTT; cdr3_aa: CASSPPGQVYQPQHF
d_call: TRBD2; clone_size: .; j_call: TRBJ2-1; v_call: TRBV7-7; cdr3_nt: TGTGCCAGCAGCCGCCAACCGGGGGGGTGGAATGAGCAGTTCTTC; cdr3_aa: CASSRQPGGWNEQFF
d_call: .; clone_size: .; j_call: TRBJ1-1; v_call: TRBV5-1; cdr3_nt: TGCGCCAGCAGCTTGGCGGGAGACGAAGCTTTCTTT; cdr3_aa: CASSLAGDEAFF
d_call: .; clone_size: .; j_call: TRBJ2-3; v_call: TRBV9; cdr3_nt: TGTGCCAGCAGCGTAGGGTCGGGAGTTAGCACAGATACGCAGTATTTT; cdr3_aa: CASSVGSGVSTDTQYF
d_call: .; clone_size: .; j_call: TRBJ1-1; v_call: TRBV19; cdr3_nt: TGTGCCAGTAGTATAGCCTGGGCGGGCTTTGAAGCTTTCTTT; cdr3_aa: CASSIAWAGFEAFF
d_call: TRBD2; clone_size: .; j_call: TRBJ2-4; v_call: TRBV4-3; cdr3_nt: TGCGCCAGCAGCCAAGATCCATCCGGCGGGGGGACCAAAAACATTCAGTACTTC; cdr3_aa: CASSQDPSGGGTKNIQYF
d_call: TRBD1; clone_size: .; j_call: TRBJ2-7; v_call: TRBV19; cdr3_nt: TGTGCCAGTAGTAAAAGTTTACCGGGACAGGGGAACTACGAGCAGTACTTC; cdr3_aa: CASSKSLPGQGNYEQYF
d_call: TRBD2; clone_size: .; j_call: TRBJ2-1; v_call: TRBV18; cdr3_nt: TGTGCCAGCTCCTACCCTCGGGGTGGCGGGAGGACCTACAATGAGCAGTTCTTC; cdr3_aa: CASSYPRGGGRTYNEQFF
d_call: TRBD2; clone_size: .; j_call: TRBJ2-5; v_call: TRBV29-1; cdr3_nt: TGCAGCGTTGTCGGGGGAGGGGAGACCCAGTACTTC; cdr3_aa: CSVVGGGETQYF
d_call: .; clone_size: .; j_call: TRBJ1-1; v_call: TRBV7-2; cdr3_nt: TGTGCCAGCAGCTTCCAGGGTAGCACTGAAGCTTTCTTT; cdr3_aa: CASSFQGSTEAFF
d_call: .; clone_size: .; j_call: TRBJ1-2; v_call: TRBV30; cdr3_nt: TGTGCCTGGAGTGCAGGGTTTCCCAACTATGGCTACACCTTC; cdr3_aa: CAWSAGFPNYGYTF
d_call: TRBD2; clone_size: .; j_call: TRBJ2-1; v_call: TRBV18; cdr3_nt: TGTGCCAGCTCACATTCGACTAGCGGGAATAACAATGAGCAGTTCTTC; cdr3_aa: CASSHSTSGNNNEQFF
d_call: .; clone_size: .; j_call: TRBJ2-7; v_call: TRBV2; cdr3_nt: TGTGCCAGCAGCGGACAGCTAATTGGCTCCTACGAGCAGTACTTC; cdr3_aa: CASSGQLIGSYEQYF
d_call: .; clone_size: .; j_call: TRBJ2-3; v_call: TRBV25-1; cdr3_nt: TGTGCCAGCAGTGAATTAAGGGGGGGGGACTTCACAGATACGCAGTATTTT; cdr3_aa: CASSELRGGDFTDTQYF
d_call: TRBD1; clone_size: once; j_call: TRBJ1-1; v_call: TRBV28; cdr3_nt: TGTGCCAGCAGTGCCCCACCGGGACAGGCCACTGAAGCTTTCTTT; cdr3_aa: CASSAPPGQATEAFF
d_call: .; clone_size: few; j_call: TRBJ1-1; v_call: TRBV6-5; cdr3_nt: TGTGCCAGCGGCAGGGATAGCACTGAAGCTTTCTTT; cdr3_aa: CASGRDSTEAFF
d_call: TRBD2; clone_size: once; j_call: TRBJ2-7; v_call: TRBV5-1; cdr3_nt: TGCGCCAGCAGGTTCGGGGGGAATACCTACGAGCAGTACTTC; cdr3_aa: CASRFGGNTYEQYF
d_call: .; clone_size: .; j_call: TRBJ1-3; v_call: TRBV10-3; cdr3_nt: TGTGCCATCAGCCCAAGTTTGGGAGGGTTGAAAAACACCATATATTTT; cdr3_aa: CAISPSLGGLKNTIYF
d_call: .; clone_size: few; j_call: TRBJ1-1; v_call: TRBV5-4; cdr3_nt: TGTGCCAGCAGCTATGACAGGCTCCTTGCTGAAGCTTTCTTT; cdr3_aa: CASSYDRLLAEAFF
d_call: TRBD1; clone_size: .; j_call: TRBJ1-5; v_call: TRBV30; cdr3_nt: TGTGCCTGGACCCCGGGGACAGGGGTTTTTTATTCTTCGGGTCAGCCCCAGCATTTT; cdr3_aa: CAWTPGTGVFYSSGQPQHF
d_call: .; clone_size: .; j_call: TRBJ1-1; v_call: TRBV30; cdr3_nt: TGTGCGGAAAGCGGGACGTCGAACACTGAAGCTTTCTTT; cdr3_aa: CAESGTSNTEAFF
d_call: .; clone_size: .; j_call: TRBJ1-2; v_call: TRBV10-3; cdr3_nt: TGTGCCATCAGTCCTGGAGCTAACTATGGCTACACCTTC; cdr3_aa: CAISPGANYGYTF
d_call: .; clone_size: .; j_call: TRBJ1-1; v_call: TRBV28; cdr3_nt: TGTGCCAGCAGTCTCCGCTACACCACATTAAACAGGGTGAACACTGAAGCTTTCTTT; cdr3_aa: CASSLRYTTLNRVNTEAFF
d_call: .; clone_size: few; j_call: TRBJ1-5; v_call: TRBV19; cdr3_nt: TGTGCCAGTAGTATTGGAGGCGGGGGCAATCAGCCCCAGCATTTT; cdr3_aa: CASSIGGGGNQPQHF
d_call: .; clone_size: .; j_call: TRBJ2-2; v_call: TRBV5-1; cdr3_nt: TGCGCCAGCAGCCAGAACCAGAACACCGGGGAGCTGTTTTTT; cdr3_aa: CASSQNQNTGELFF
d_call: TRBD1; clone_size: .; j_call: TRBJ2-5; v_call: TRBV7-2; cdr3_nt: TGTGCCAGCACCAATCAAGGGGGCGGAGAGACCCAGTACTTC; cdr3_aa: CASTNQGGGETQYF
d_call: .; clone_size: .; j_call: TRBJ2-5; v_call: TRBV6-5; cdr3_nt: TGTGCCAGCAGTTACTCGCACAGCCAAGAGACCCAGTACTTC; cdr3_aa: CASSYSHSQETQYF
d_call: .; clone_size: .; j_call: TRBJ2-4; v_call: TRBV4-3; cdr3_nt: TGCGCCAGCAGCCAAGATACTGTTCTAGCCAAAAACATTCAGTACTTC; cdr3_aa: CASSQDTVLAKNIQYF
d_call: TRBD1; clone_size: .; j_call: TRBJ2-7; v_call: TRBV2; cdr3_nt: TGTGCCAGCAACGGACAGGGTCCCTACGAGCAGTACTTC; cdr3_aa: CASNGQGPYEQYF
d_call: .; clone_size: .; j_call: TRBJ1-5; v_call: TRBV19; cdr3_nt: TGTGCCAGTAGTGGACAGCATAGCAATCAGCCCCAGCATTTT; cdr3_aa: CASSGQHSNQPQHF
d_call: .; clone_size: few; j_call: TRBJ1-2; v_call: TRBV30; cdr3_nt: TGTGCCTGTCCCAGGACAGCTAACTATGGCTACACCTTC; cdr3_aa: CACPRTANYGYTF
d_call: TRBD1; clone_size: .; j_call: TRBJ2-3; v_call: TRBV5-4; cdr3_nt: TGTGCCAGCAGCAGACAGGGGGCCACAGATACGCAGTATTTT; cdr3_aa: CASSRQGATDTQYF
d_call: TRBD2; clone_size: .; j_call: TRBJ2-4; v_call: TRBV4-3; cdr3_nt: TGCGCCAGCAGCCCAAGGACAGGCCCCTGGGGCGGGGGGGCGAACATTCAGTACTTC; cdr3_aa: CASSPRTGPWGGGANIQYF